These T cell receptor beta chains were read from a single sample in a study of PD-1 blockade in classical Hodgkin lymphoma. Data came from immunoSEQ multiplex PCR; TCRdb stores just in-frame clones and leaves some out. This sample has about 110,000 clones, with approximately 90% found just once. The material sequenced was peripheral blood mononuclear cells (PBMCs), taken before the second cycle of nivolumab. The receptors here all came from a human donor with classical Hodgkin lymphoma. Each CDR3 is given with its conserved first and last residue. The D gene is left open where the match is weak. Expanded clones get a size class; other rows say once, few or many, or leave the size out.

clone size	D gene	J gene	V gene	CDR3 DNA	CDR3 protein
NA	TRBD1	TRBJ2-1	TRBV19	TGTGCCAGTAGTAGAACAGGGGTGTCCTACAATGAGCAGTTCTTC	CASSRTGVSYNEQFF
medium-sized	NA	TRBJ1-2	TRBV6-5	TGTGCCAGCAGTTACATTACAGGCGTGGGCAACTATGGCTACACCTTC	CASSYITGVGNYGYTF
NA	TRBD1	TRBJ2-6	TRBV19	TGTGCCAGTAGTACCGGGACAGGGGGGACTGGGGCCAACGTCCTGACTTTC	CASSTGTGGTGANVLTF
NA	TRBD1	TRBJ2-7	TRBV18	TGTGCCAGCTCAGAGCGTTCCGGGACAGGGGTATACGAGCAGTACTTC	CASSERSGTGVYEQYF
NA	NA	TRBJ1-4	TRBV2	TGTGCCAGCCAGGGCATAGTCACTAATGAAAAACTGTTTTTT	CASQGIVTNEKLFF
NA	TRBD1	TRBJ2-7	TRBV6-5	TGTGCCAGCAGATACAACCGGGACAGGAGCTACGAGCAGTACTTC	CASRYNRDRSYEQYF
once	TRBD2	TRBJ2-5	TRBV30	TGTGCCTGGAGAGGGACTAGCGGGCCTCAAGAGACCCAGTACTTC	CAWRGTSGPQETQYF
NA	NA	TRBJ1-2	TRBV6-5	TGTGCCAGCACTAACCGGGACGGATATGGCTACACCTTC	CASTNRDGYGYTF
NA	NA	TRBJ2-5	TRBV28	TGTGCCAGCAGTCGGATCGGGACCCAGTACTTC	CASSRIGTQYF
NA	NA	TRBJ1-2	TRBV28	TGTGCCAGCAGTTTAGAAGTGGCAGGGAAGAACTATGGCTACACCTTC	CASSLEVAGKNYGYTF
NA	NA	TRBJ2-5	TRBV7-2	TGTGCCAGCAGTGACAGACGGGGCCAGTACTTC	CASSDRRGQYF
NA	TRBD2	TRBJ2-7	TRBV5-1	TGCGCCAGCAGCTTGGGGACTAGCGGGTACGAGCAGTACTTC	CASSLGTSGYEQYF
NA	NA	TRBJ2-7	TRBV11-2	TGTGCCAGCGGGGCTAACCCTACCTTTTACGAGCAGTACTTC	CASGANPTFYEQYF
NA	NA	TRBJ2-1	TRBV11-2	TGTGCCAGCAGCCCCGGCCAAGCGACCTCCTACAATGAGCAGTTCTTC	CASSPGQATSYNEQFF
NA	NA	TRBJ1-2	TRBV19	TGTGCCAGTAAAGTAGAGGGAATAAGCTATGGCTACACCTTC	CASKVEGISYGYTF
NA	TRBD2	TRBJ2-1	TRBV29-1	TGCAGCGTGCAAGCAGGACTAGCGGGAGGGCAGTTCTTC	CSVQAGLAGGQFF
NA	TRBD1	TRBJ1-1	TRBV2	TGTGCCAGCAGTGTAATGACAGGGGGCTCTGGCACTGAAGCTTTCTTT	CASSVMTGGSGTEAFF
few	TRBD1	TRBJ1-1	TRBV5-4	TGTGCCAGCAGCTTGGCCGGGACAGAGATTAAAGCTTTCTTT	CASSLAGTEIKAFF
NA	NA	TRBJ1-1	TRBV5-1	TGCGCCAGCAAAGGTGGGGGAACTGGAATGAACACTGAAGCTTTCTTT	CASKGGGTGMNTEAFF
NA	NA	TRBJ1-3	TRBV5-1	TGCGCCAGCAGCTTGGCCGCGAGCTCTGGAAACACCATATATTTT	CASSLAASSGNTIYF
NA	NA	TRBJ1-5	TRBV7-2	TGTGCCAGCAGCCGGGGGGGTCAGCCCCAGCATTTT	CASSRGGQPQHF
NA	NA	TRBJ1-1	TRBV7-9	TGTGCCAGCAGCTTAGCGCTTTCGGGTGCCACTGAAGCTTTCTTT	CASSLALSGATEAFF
NA	NA	TRBJ2-2	TRBV4-2	TGTGCCAGCAGCCAAGTTGACAGAAACACCGGGGAGCTGTTTTTT	CASSQVDRNTGELFF
NA	NA	TRBJ1-5	TRBV5-8	TGTGCCAGCAGCTCCGGGCTGAAGCCCTCAGCAAATCAGCCCCAGCATTTT	CASSSGLKPSANQPQHF
NA	NA	TRBJ2-7	TRBV10-1	TGCGCCATCGTAACCGGGACTTTGGTCTACGAGCAGTACTTC	CAIVTGTLVYEQYF
few	NA	TRBJ2-3	TRBV18	TGTGCCAGCTCACTGCAGAGACAGAGGTCCACAGATACGCAGTATTTT	CASSLQRQRSTDTQYF